Listed below are T cell receptor beta chains from one sample, sequenced in a study of neurological immune-mediated disorders. TCRdb independently ran MiXCR on the 5' RACE reads; one entry per CDR3 protein. The sample contains more than 100,000 distinct CDR3 sequences, less than 14% of which appear only once. Source material: PBMCs. These TCRs come from a female donor with HTLV-1-associated myelopathy (HAM/TSP). The CDR3 runs from the conserved cysteine through the conserved F or W. The order of the fields is V gene, J gene, clone size, D gene, CDR3 DNA, CDR3 protein. D genes are given only for firm matches. Clone size is given for some rows only: seen once, a few or many times, or a class if the clone is expanded.

v_gene: TRBV7-6; j_gene: TRBJ2-2; abundance: many; d_gene: NA; CDR3nt: TGTGCCAGCAGCCCCGCCGGGGGGCGTGGGGAGCTGTTTTTT; CDR3aa: CASSPAGGRGELFF
v_gene: TRBV4-1; j_gene: TRBJ2-2; abundance: many; d_gene: TRBD2; CDR3nt: TGCGCCAGCAGCCAAGTCCTAGCGGGGATTAGGAACACCGGGGAGCTGTTTTTT; CDR3aa: CASSQVLAGIRNTGELFF
v_gene: TRBV6-5; j_gene: TRBJ2-5; abundance: many; d_gene: NA; CDR3nt: TGTGCCAGCAGCGCCACTAGGGTAGGGACCCAGTACTTC; CDR3aa: CASSATRVGTQYF
v_gene: TRBV12-3/TRBV12-4; j_gene: TRBJ1-2; abundance: many; d_gene: NA; CDR3nt: TGTGCCAGCACCTACCAAGAGGGCAGGGCTGGCTACACCTTC; CDR3aa: CASTYQEGRAGYTF
v_gene: TRBV5-5; j_gene: TRBJ2-2; abundance: NA; d_gene: NA; CDR3nt: NA; CDR3aa: CASSFYICSARGGGNGELFF
v_gene: TRBV25-1; j_gene: TRBJ2-1; abundance: many; d_gene: TRBD2; CDR3nt: TGTGCCAGCAGTGGGGGGGGGTTGAGCGGCTCCTACAATGAGCAGTTCTTC; CDR3aa: CASSGGGLSGSYNEQFF
v_gene: TRBV5-1; j_gene: TRBJ2-2; abundance: many; d_gene: TRBD2; CDR3nt: TGCGCCAGCAGCCCACTAGCGGGCAGCACCGGGGAGCTGTTTTTT; CDR3aa: CASSPLAGSTGELFF
v_gene: TRBV3-1; j_gene: TRBJ2-7; abundance: many; d_gene: NA; CDR3nt: TGTGCCAGCAGCCCCTGGGACGGCTTTTACGAGCAGTACTTC; CDR3aa: CASSPWDGFYEQYF
v_gene: TRBV2; j_gene: TRBJ1-5; abundance: NA; d_gene: TRBD1; CDR3nt: TGTGCCAGCAGGAGGGACAGGAGCAATCAGCCCCAGCATTTT; CDR3aa: CASRRDRSNQPQHF
v_gene: TRBV9; j_gene: TRBJ2-6; abundance: many; d_gene: TRBD1; CDR3nt: TGTGCCAGCAGCGGGGGACAGGGGAGTTCCGGGGCCAACGTCCTGACTTTC; CDR3aa: CASSGGQGSSGANVLTF
v_gene: TRBV28; j_gene: TRBJ2-7; abundance: many; d_gene: TRBD1; CDR3nt: TGTGCCAGCAGTCCTTCCGGGACAGGGAGCTACGAGCAGTACTTC; CDR3aa: CASSPSGTGSYEQYF
v_gene: TRBV7-9; j_gene: TRBJ2-2; abundance: NA; d_gene: NA; CDR3nt: TGTGCCAGCGCAAGAGGGTACGGGGAGATGTTTTTT; CDR3aa: CASARGYGEMFF
v_gene: TRBV7-9; j_gene: TRBJ2-7; abundance: many; d_gene: NA; CDR3nt: TGTGCCAGCAGCACCGACACCCCTCAGGGCGAGCAGTACTTC; CDR3aa: CASSTDTPQGEQYF
v_gene: TRBV12-3/TRBV12-4; j_gene: TRBJ2-7; abundance: many; d_gene: TRBD1; CDR3nt: TGTGCCAGCAGTCCCGGACAGGGGGCAGTTTCCGAGCAGTACTTC; CDR3aa: CASSPGQGAVSEQYF
v_gene: TRBV5-5; j_gene: TRBJ2-3; abundance: NA; d_gene: NA; CDR3nt: TGTGCCAGCAGCTTGGGGGCCTCGGAGACGCAGTATTTT; CDR3aa: CASSLGASETQYF
v_gene: TRBV5-1; j_gene: TRBJ2-6; abundance: many; d_gene: TRBD1; CDR3nt: TGCGCCAGCAGCTTGGGGGACAGGGCCCCCTCTGGGGCCAACGTCCTGACTTTC; CDR3aa: CASSLGDRAPSGANVLTF
v_gene: TRBV6-5; j_gene: TRBJ2-7; abundance: many; d_gene: NA; CDR3nt: TGTGCCAGCAGTCTGACGGGACATCAGAAAGAGCAGTACTTC; CDR3aa: CASSLTGHQKEQYF
v_gene: TRBV5-1; j_gene: TRBJ2-6; abundance: NA; d_gene: NA; CDR3nt: TGCGCCAGCAGCTTGGAAATGCCCGGCTCTGGGGCCAACGTCCTGACTTTC; CDR3aa: CASSLEMPGSGANVLTF
v_gene: TRBV20-1; j_gene: TRBJ1-4; abundance: many; d_gene: TRBD1; CDR3nt: TGCAGTGCTAGTCGGGGACAGTCCAATGAAAAACTGTTTTTT; CDR3aa: CSASRGQSNEKLFF
v_gene: TRBV5-1; j_gene: TRBJ2-7; abundance: many; d_gene: NA; CDR3nt: TGCGCCAGCAGCTTGGGTACATCTTTCACCTACGAGCAGTACTTC; CDR3aa: CASSLGTSFTYEQYF